Each of the 17 T cell receptor beta chains below was sequenced from the same sample in a study of blood T cell repertoires in COVID-19. Produced via immunoSEQ multiplex PCR; TCRdb's table is partial and in-frame only. The profile shows 310,000 or so clones, around 90% of them singletons. Material for sequencing was peripheral blood. The receptors were sampled from a man aged 25-45 years with COVID-19, enrolled during active disease.

V usage is TRBV28 and J usage is TRBJ2-7, with 10 nucleotides matching TRBD2. Unmatched junction bases numbered 9, after V lost 4 bases and J lost 3 bases. The germline V gene has CDR1 MDHEN and CDR2 SYDVKM. The CDR3 contains 16 residues. CDR3 in amino acids: CASSSLGTSEGYEQYF. The CDR3 coding sequence is TGTGCCAGCAGTTCCCTTGGGACTAGCGAAGGCTACGAGCAGTACTTC. The variable domain in full, with the rest retrieved from reference TRBV28 and TRBJ2-7, is DVKVTQSSRYLVKRTGEKVFLECVQDMDHENMFWYRQDPGLGLRLIYFSYDVKMKEKGDIPEGYSVSREKKERFSLILESASTNQTSMYLCASSSLGTSEGYEQYFGPGTRLTVT.

The chain carries TRBV6-5 and TRBJ2-5; D is perhaps TRBD2 (5 bases). Germline CDR1 MNHEY, CDR2 SVGAGI. Trimming stripped 1 base from V and 0 bases from J, with 9 bases between. The CDR3 is 15 residues long. CDR3 coding DNA: TGTGCCAGCAGTTACTTGGGCGGGTACCAAGAGACCCAGTACTTC. This encodes CASSYLGGYQETQYF.

The chain links TRBV28 to TRBJ2-1, with D possibly TRBD2 on 6 matching bases. CDR1 is MDHEN and CDR2 is SYDVKM in the germline V gene. This CDR3 contains 15 residues. The V end lost 6 bases, the J end lost 0 bases, and 12 bases lay between the germline ends. The CDR3 sequence: CASRRDWSSYNEQFF. In DNA form, the CDR3 reads TGTGCCAGCAGGCGGGACTGGAGCTCCTACAATGAGCAGTTCTTC. The full variable domain, rest sourced from reference TRBV28 and TRBJ2-1, is DVKVTQSSRYLVKRTGEKVFLECVQDMDHENMFWYRQDPGLGLRLIYFSYDVKMKEKGDIPEGYSVSREKKERFSLILESASTNQTSMYLCASRRDWSSYNEQFFGPGTRLTVL.

The genes are TRBV5-5 and TRBJ1-5, with 8 bases aligning to TRBD1. CDR1 is SGHKS, CDR2 YYEKEE, per germline (reference sequence). The CDR3 spans 13 residues. V was pared by 7 bases and J by 5 bases, with 5 bases of the junction left unmatched. CDR3 residues: CASGQGAHQPQHF. CDR3 bases: TGTGCCAGCGGCCAGGGGGCCCATCAGCCCCAGCATTTT.

CDR3 sequence: CASSQRLAGGNTGELFF. DNA for the CDR3: TGCGCCAGCAGCCAGAGACTAGCGGGAGGGAACACCGGGGAGCTGTTTTTT. This chain links TRBV4-1 with TRBJ2-2; 13 positions agree with TRBD2. Germline CDR1 and CDR2: MGHRA and YSYEKL. V dropped 3 bases and J dropped 1; count of bases not matched to a gene: 2. The CDR3 is 17 amino acids.

The gene calls are TRBV9 and TRBJ1-3; D call uncertain. CDR1 is SGDLS, CDR2 YYNGEE, per germline. This CDR3 is 15 amino acids long. V was pared by 0 bases and J by 4 bases, with 11 bases between. The CDR3, as DNA: TGTGCCAGCAGCGTAGGGACTAACGGAGGAAACACCATATATTTT. Translated, it gives CASSVGTNGGNTIYF.

This CDR3 is CASSLGVGAGGREQYF. CDR3 DNA sequence: TGTGCCAGCAGCTTGGGCGTGGGAGCGGGAGGAAGAGAGCAGTACTTC. This chain links TRBV5-4 with TRBJ2-7, with 9 bases that match TRBD2. The CDR3 consists of 16 residues. The V gene's germline CDR1 is SGHNT and CDR2 YYREEE (reference sequence). V was pared by 0 bases and J by 7 bases, with 11 bases of the junction left unmatched. The full variable domain, completed using reference TRBV5-4 and TRBJ2-7, is ETGVTQSPTHLIKTRGQQVTLRCSSQSGHNTVSWYQQALGQGPQFIFQYYREEENGRGNFPPRFSGLQFPNYSSELNVNALELDDSALYLCASSLGVGAGGREQYFGPGTRLTVT.

The V gene is TRBV12-3 or TRBV12-4, the J gene TRBJ1-5, with D hard to call. V was clipped by 2 bases and J by 4 bases, with 3 bases between them. This CDR3 spans 12 amino acids. The CDR3 is CASSLLNQPQHF. CDR3 sequence (DNA): TGTGCCAGCAGTTTACTTAATCAGCCCCAGCATTTT.

This clone showed up just a few times. This chain joins TRBV30 and TRBJ1-5; D not certain. Per germline, CDR1 GTSNPN and CDR2 SVGIG (reference sequence). Between the trimmed V and J ends, which lost 0 bases and 4 bases, there was a span of 7 bases. This CDR3 is 13 amino acids long. As DNA, the CDR3 is TGTGCCTGGAGTGTCCAGGTAAATCAGCCCCAGCATTTT. Residues: CAWSVQVNQPQHF.

This chain uses TRBV15 with TRBJ2-5; TRBD2 agrees at 12 bases. The CDR3 covers 16 residues. Germline V gene data show CDR1 as LNHNV and CDR2 as YYDKDF (reference sequence). With V trimmed by 5 bases and J by 1 base, 5 bases remained unmatched. The CDR3 sequence is CATSAGLAGPQETQYF. The CDR3 DNA is TGTGCCACCAGCGCCGGACTAGCGGGGCCCCAAGAGACCCAGTACTTC.

The gene calls are TRBV5-4 and TRBJ2-1; 9 bases fit TRBD1. CDR1 is SGHNT, CDR2 YYREEE, per germline (reference sequence). The CDR3 has 15 residues. The V gene end was trimmed by 5 bases and the J gene end by 2 bases; junction bases not matched to a gene: 5. The DNA for the CDR3 is TGTGCCAGCAGAACCGGGACAGGGCCCTACAATGAGCAGTTCTTC. Translated: CASRTGTGPYNEQFF.

This clone was found once. The J gene is TRBJ2-4, the V gene TRBV6-5; TRBD2 might be the D (5 bases). The length of the CDR3 is 15 residues. The germline V and J ends were trimmed by 0 bases and 13 bases, with 19 bases remaining between them. Germline V gene sequence: CDR1 MNHEY, CDR2 SVGAGI. The CDR3 DNA sequence: TGTGCCAGCAGTTACTCGTGGGAGACCCCCTCTCACCAGTACTTC. Translating gives CASSYSWETPSHQYF.

This clone was detected once. The genes are TRBV24-1 and TRBJ1-6, with D possibly being TRBD1 (6 bases). From germline, CDR1 is KGHDR and CDR2 SFDVKD. This CDR3 is built from 16 residues. Trimming took off 4 bases at V and 5 bases at J, with 14 bases between the two ends. CDR3 protein: CATSDRGSGDNSPLHF. In DNA, the CDR3 is TGTGCCACCAGTGACCGCGGGTCAGGGGATAATTCACCCCTCCACTTT.

This clone was observed a handful of times. The chain employs TRBV24-1 and TRBJ1-2; D remains ambiguous. Germline loops: CDR1 KGHDR, CDR2 SFDVKD. There are 17 residues in the CDR3. Trimming removed 2 bases at V and 4 bases at J, with 19 bases between. Here the CDR3 reads CATSDSARRDASYGYTF. CDR3 DNA: TGTGCCACCAGTGATTCCGCGAGGAGAGACGCTTCCTATGGCTACACCTTC.

The rearrangement joins TRBV7-2 to TRBJ2-2; 9 nucleotides agree with TRBD2. The CDR3 sequence is 19 residues long. Germline assignment: CDR1 SGHTA and CDR2 FQGNSA. After removal of 3 bases from V and 4 bases from J, the junction contained 15 bases not matched to a gene. The CDR3 spells CASSLETLVAGAGTGELFF. CDR3 DNA: TGTGCCAGCAGCTTGGAAACGTTGGTAGCGGGGGCGGGCACCGGGGAGCTGTTTTTT.

This clone appeared a single time. The chain has TRBV9 and TRBJ1-1; 9 nucleotides agree with TRBD1. The CDR3 runs to 14 residues. CDR1 is SGDLS, CDR2 YYNGEE, per germline. V was clipped by 0 bases and J by 11 bases; unmatched bases: 8. This CDR3 reads CASSVATGQGLAFF. The CDR3 nucleotides read TGTGCCAGCAGCGTAGCTACCGGACAGGGGTTGGCTTTCTTT.

Only a few counts were recorded for this clone. CDR3 nucleotide sequence: TGTGCCAGCAGCTCCGAACGAAGAAGGGGGCTCACTGAAGCTTTCTTT. Protein product: CASSSERRRGLTEAFF. The V gene is TRBV5-6, the J gene TRBJ1-1, with TRBD1 matching over 7 bases. The V gene's germline CDR1 is SGHDT and CDR2 YYEEEE. J was trimmed by 4 bases and V by 3 bases; bases with no gene match: 12. The CDR3 is 16 amino acids.